The present T cell receptor (beta chain) was sequenced within a study of control samples from healthy donors and cancer patients. The V gene lost 7 bases and the J gene lost 6 bases, with 10 bases spanning the gap. The CDR3 has 12 residues. Assay used: immunoSEQ multiplex PCR; TCRdb lists only in-frame clones, some missing. The data show over 150,000 clones, approximately 94% seen once. The sequencing sample was made of blood. The TCR sequence derives from a man aged 35-49 years in good health. The rearrangement links TRBV12-3 or TRBV12-4 to TRBJ2-1, with D perhaps being TRBD1 or TRBD2 (5 bases each). The CDR3 sequence is CASTFGGNEQFF. In DNA, the CDR3 is TGTGCCAGCACTTTTGGGGGCAATGAGCAGTTCTTC.